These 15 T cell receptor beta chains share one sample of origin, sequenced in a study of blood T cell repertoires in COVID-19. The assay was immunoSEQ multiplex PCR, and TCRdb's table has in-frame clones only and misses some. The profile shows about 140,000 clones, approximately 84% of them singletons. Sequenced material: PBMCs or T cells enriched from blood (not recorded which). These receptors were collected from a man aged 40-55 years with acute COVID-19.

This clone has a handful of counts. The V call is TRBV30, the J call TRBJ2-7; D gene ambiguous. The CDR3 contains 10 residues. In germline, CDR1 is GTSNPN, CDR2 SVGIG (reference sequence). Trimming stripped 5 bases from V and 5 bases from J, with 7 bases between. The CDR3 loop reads CAWGSNEQYF. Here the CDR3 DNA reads TGTGCCTGGGGGTCAAACGAGCAGTACTTC.

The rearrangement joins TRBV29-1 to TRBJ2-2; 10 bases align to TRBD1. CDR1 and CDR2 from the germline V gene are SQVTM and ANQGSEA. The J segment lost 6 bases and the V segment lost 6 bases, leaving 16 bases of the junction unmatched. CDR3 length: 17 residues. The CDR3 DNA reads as TGCAGCGTCTCAGGACAGGGGGGAAAACGAAGGGCCGGGGAGCTGTTTTTT. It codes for CSVSGQGGKRRAGELFF.

CDR3 sequence (DNA): TGTGCCACCAGTGATACGGGACAGGGATTCGGGGAGCTGTTTTTT. It is translated as CATSDTGQGFGELFF. V is TRBV24-1 and J is TRBJ2-2; 9 nucleotides line up with TRBD1. This CDR3 is built from 15 residues. The J segment lost 7 bases and the V segment lost 3 bases, leaving 5 bases of the junction unmatched. The germline V gene has CDR1 KGHDR and CDR2 SFDVKD.

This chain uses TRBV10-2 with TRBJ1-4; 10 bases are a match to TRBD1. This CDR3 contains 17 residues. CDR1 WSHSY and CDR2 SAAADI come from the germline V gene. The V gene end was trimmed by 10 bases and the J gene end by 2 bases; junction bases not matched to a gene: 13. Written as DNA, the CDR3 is TGCGCCACCTCTATGGACAGGGGGTTTGGGACTAATGAAAAACTGTTTTTT. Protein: CATSMDRGFGTNEKLFF.

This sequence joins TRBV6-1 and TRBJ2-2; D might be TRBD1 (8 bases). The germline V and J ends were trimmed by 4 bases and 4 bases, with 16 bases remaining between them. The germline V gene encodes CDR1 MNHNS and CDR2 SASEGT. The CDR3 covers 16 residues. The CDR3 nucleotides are TGTGCCAGCAGTGCCGACAGGGGCGGGAGCACCGGGGAGCTGTTTTTT. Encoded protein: CASSADRGGSTGELFF.

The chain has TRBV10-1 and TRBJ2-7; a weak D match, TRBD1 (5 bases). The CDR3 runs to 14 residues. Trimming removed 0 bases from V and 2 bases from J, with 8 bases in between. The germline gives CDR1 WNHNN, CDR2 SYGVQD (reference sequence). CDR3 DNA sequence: TGCGCCAGCAGTGAGTCGCAGGGAACCTACGAGCAGTACTTC. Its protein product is CASSESQGTYEQYF.

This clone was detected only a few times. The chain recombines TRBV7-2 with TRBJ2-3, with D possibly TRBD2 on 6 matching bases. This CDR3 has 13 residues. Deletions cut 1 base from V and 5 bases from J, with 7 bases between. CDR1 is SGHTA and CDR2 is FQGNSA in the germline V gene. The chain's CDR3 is CASSLGGEDTQYF. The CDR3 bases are TGTGCCAGCAGCTTAGGGGGGGAAGATACGCAGTATTTT. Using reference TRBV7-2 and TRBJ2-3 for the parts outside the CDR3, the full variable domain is GAGVSQSPSNKVTEKGKDVELRCDPISGHTALYWYRQSLGQGLEFLIYFQGNSAPDKSGLPSDRFSAERTGGSVSTLTIQRTQQEDSAVYLCASSLGGEDTQYFGPGTRLTVL.

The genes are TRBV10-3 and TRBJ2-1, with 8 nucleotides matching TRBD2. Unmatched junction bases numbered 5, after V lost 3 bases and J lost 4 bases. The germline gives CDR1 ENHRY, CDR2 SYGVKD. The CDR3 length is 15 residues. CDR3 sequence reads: CAISEGRGVYNEQFF. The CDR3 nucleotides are TGTGCCATCAGTGAAGGGCGGGGGGTATACAATGAGCAGTTCTTC.

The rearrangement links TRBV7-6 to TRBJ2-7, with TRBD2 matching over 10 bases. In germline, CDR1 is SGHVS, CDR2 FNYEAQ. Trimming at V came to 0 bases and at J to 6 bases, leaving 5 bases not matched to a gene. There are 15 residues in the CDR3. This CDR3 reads CASSLALAGETEQYF. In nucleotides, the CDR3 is TGTGCCAGCAGCTTAGCTCTAGCGGGGGAGACCGAGCAGTACTTC.

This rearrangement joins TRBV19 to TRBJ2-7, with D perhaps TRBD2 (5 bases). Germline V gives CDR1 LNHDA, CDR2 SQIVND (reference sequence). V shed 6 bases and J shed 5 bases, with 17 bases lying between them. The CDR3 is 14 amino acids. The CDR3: CASSAELGIDEQYF. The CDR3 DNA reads TGTGCCAGTAGCGCCGAACTAGGGATCGACGAGCAGTACTTC.

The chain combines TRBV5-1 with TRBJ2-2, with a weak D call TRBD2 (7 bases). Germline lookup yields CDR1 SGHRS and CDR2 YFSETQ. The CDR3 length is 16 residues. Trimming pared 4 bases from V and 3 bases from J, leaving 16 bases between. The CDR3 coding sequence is TGCGCCAGCAGCATGGCGGGGGCGGGGGACACCGGGGAGCTGTTTTTT. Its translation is CASSMAGAGDTGELFF.

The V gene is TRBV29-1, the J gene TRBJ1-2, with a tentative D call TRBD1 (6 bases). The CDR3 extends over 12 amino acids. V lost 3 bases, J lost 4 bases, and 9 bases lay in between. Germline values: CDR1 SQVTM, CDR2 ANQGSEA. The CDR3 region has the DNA TGCAGCGTTGAGGAAGGGGGCTATGGCTACACCTTC. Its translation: CSVEEGGYGYTF. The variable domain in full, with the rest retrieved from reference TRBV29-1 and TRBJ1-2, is SAVISQKPSRDICQRGTSLTIQCQVDSQVTMMFWYRQQPGQSLTLIATANQGSEATYESGFVIDKFPISRPNLTFSTLTVSNMSPEDSSIYLCSVEEGGYGYTFGSGTRLTVV.

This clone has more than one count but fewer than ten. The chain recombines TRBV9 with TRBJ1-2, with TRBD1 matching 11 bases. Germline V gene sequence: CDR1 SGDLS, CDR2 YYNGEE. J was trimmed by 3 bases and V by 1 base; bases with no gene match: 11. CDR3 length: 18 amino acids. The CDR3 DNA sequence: TGTGCCAGCAGCGTATCCGGGACAGGGGGAGCTCAGTACTATGGCTACACCTTC. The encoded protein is CASSVSGTGGAQYYGYTF.

As DNA, the CDR3 is TGTGCCAGCAATTCCTGGGGACAGGGGGCCTACGAGCAGTACTTC. The encoded protein is CASNSWGQGAYEQYF. The V and J genes are TRBV6-5 and TRBJ2-7; TRBD1 matches 11 bases. The V segment lost 7 bases and the J segment 2 bases; nucleotides outside the gene matches: 7. The CDR3 sequence is 15 residues long. Germline loops: CDR1 MNHEY, CDR2 SVGAGI.

The CDR3 spells CASSSPGTGTYEQYF. The CDR3 coding sequence is TGTGCCAGCAGTTCGCCCGGGACAGGGACCTACGAGCAGTACTTC. V gene TRBV27 combines with J gene TRBJ2-7, with TRBD1 identical over 9 bases. The CDR3 sequence is 15 residues long. From germline, CDR1 is MNHEY and CDR2 SMNVEV (reference sequence). The V segment lost 4 bases and the J segment 2 bases; nucleotides outside the gene matches: 6.